Below are 32 T cell receptor beta chains sequenced from a single sample in a study of blood T cell repertoires in COVID-19. Repertoires were generated with immunoSEQ multiplex PCR, while TCRdb's copy carries only in-frame clones and drops some. Here the sample spans a few hundred thousand clones, roughly four fifths being singletons. Sequencing was performed on PBMCs or T cells enriched from blood (not recorded which). The source is a woman between 50 and 59 years old who had recovered from COVID-19.

This clone was counted between two and nine times. The chain joins TRBV6-5 to TRBJ1-1, with TRBD1 matching 7 bases. Germline trimming cut 6 bases from V and 5 bases from J; bases unmatched to any gene: 12. CDR3 size: 15 residues. Germline values: CDR1 MNHEY, CDR2 SVGAGI. The CDR3 DNA reads TGTGCCAGCAGCTTATGGACAGGAGGGGGAACTGAAGCTTTCTTT. Translation gives CASSLWTGGGTEAFF.

The J gene is TRBJ1-6, the V gene TRBV30, with 7 positions matching TRBD1. The V gene's germline CDR1 is GTSNPN and CDR2 SVGIG (reference sequence). V shed 2 bases, J shed 5 bases, and the junction held 3 bases outside the gene matches. The CDR3 is made up of 14 amino acids. CDR3 in DNA: TGTGCCTGGAGTACCGGGACAGATAATTCACCCCTCCACTTT. Translated: CAWSTGTDNSPLHF.

CDR3 DNA: TGTGCCAGCAGCTTGGACAGCCTCTCTGGAAACACCATATATTTT. It codes for CASSLDSLSGNTIYF. V gene TRBV5-4 combines with J gene TRBJ1-3; no definite D call. Trimming removed 0 bases from V and 0 bases from J, with 7 bases in between. Germline V gene sequence: CDR1 SGHNT, CDR2 YYREEE (reference sequence). This CDR3 has 15 residues.

This chain links TRBV5-4 with TRBJ1-2; D is perhaps TRBD1 (5 bases). Germline values: CDR1 SGHNT, CDR2 YYREEE (reference sequence). CDR3 size: 15 residues. Between the trimmed V and J ends, which lost 4 bases and 1 base, there was a span of 14 bases. DNA of the CDR3: TGTGCCAGCAGCCCAGGTGGGGGGGTTAACTATGGCTACACCTTC. It is translated as CASSPGGGVNYGYTF.

The V gene is TRBV7-9, the J gene TRBJ1-2; unclear D gene. From germline, CDR1 is SEHNR and CDR2 FQNEAQ (reference sequence). Trimming left V 1 base short and J 3 bases short, with 15 bases between. The CDR3 extends over 16 amino acids. CDR3 sequence: CASSLEALSGHYGYTF. CDR3 DNA sequence: TGTGCCAGCAGCTTAGAAGCCTTGTCAGGCCACTATGGCTACACCTTC.

This chain links TRBV5-1 with TRBJ2-5; 8 bases map to TRBD1. V gave up 0 bases and J gave up 2 bases; unmatched junction bases: 3. Germline loops: CDR1 SGHRS, CDR2 YFSETQ. This CDR3 has 15 residues. The CDR3 region has the DNA TGCGCCAGCAGCTTGGGGACAGGGAATCAAGAGACCCAGTACTTC. Its translation is CASSLGTGNQETQYF.

The rearrangement links TRBV6-5 to TRBJ2-4; D is undetermined. CDR1 is MNHEY and CDR2 is SVGAGI in the germline V gene. The CDR3 is made up of 15 amino acids. V lost 6 bases, J lost 1 base, and 13 bases lay in between. In DNA, the CDR3 is TGTGCCAGCAGGTCCCTAGGATCGGCCAAAAACATTCAGTACTTC. It is translated as CASRSLGSAKNIQYF.

J is TRBJ2-5 and V is TRBV5-4, with D tentatively TRBD2 (6 bases). V was cut by 4 bases and J by 5 bases, with 15 bases left in between. Germline V gene sequence: CDR1 SGHNT, CDR2 YYREEE (reference sequence). The CDR3 has 14 amino acids. The CDR3 loop is CASSPRTIDETQYF. In DNA, the CDR3 is TGTGCCAGCAGCCCCCGGACTATCGATGAGACCCAGTACTTC.

This chain joins TRBV19 and TRBJ1-2, with 11 bases aligning to TRBD1. There are 16 residues in the CDR3. Trimming removed 3 bases from V and 7 bases from J; junction bases left unmatched: 10. From germline, CDR1 is LNHDA and CDR2 SQIVND (reference sequence). CDR3 nucleotide sequence: TGTGCCAGTAGTATCTTTACGGGACAGGGGGTATCTGGCTACACCTTC. Translating it yields CASSIFTGQGVSGYTF.

The chain is built from TRBV3-1 (or the pseudogene TRBV3-2) and TRBJ1-1; D remains ambiguous. V was clipped by 3 bases and J by 2 bases, with 10 bases between them. This CDR3 spans 14 amino acids. Germline assignment: CDR1 LGHDT and CDR2 YNNKEL (reference sequence). The CDR3 region has the DNA TGTGCCAGCAGCCAGTTCGCAGGTAACACTGAAGCTTTCTTT. This sequence encodes CASSQFAGNTEAFF.

V gene TRBV7-2 combines with J gene TRBJ1-2; D possibly corresponds to TRBD1 (5 bases). The CDR3 spans 14 residues. V lost 0 bases, J lost 8 bases, and 13 bases lay in between. Germline values: CDR1 SGHTA, CDR2 FQGNSA. CDR3: CASSLAGGGIGYTF. CDR3 nucleotide sequence: TGTGCCAGCAGCTTAGCTGGTGGGGGGATCGGCTACACCTTC.

V usage is TRBV4-1 and J usage is TRBJ2-2; the match to TRBD1 covers 9 bases. The V gene's germline CDR1 is MGHRA and CDR2 YSYEKL. This CDR3 has 16 amino acids. With V trimmed by 5 bases and J by 6 bases, 10 bases remained unmatched. For the CDR3, the DNA is TGCGCCAGCAGCACCCGGGACAGGGTATTGGCCGGGGAGCTGTTTTTT. Residues: CASSTRDRVLAGELFF.

V is TRBV9 and J is TRBJ2-5, with TRBD2 identical over 7 bases. Germline V gives CDR1 SGDLS, CDR2 YYNGEE. The CDR3 covers 15 residues. V gave up 3 bases and J gave up 0 bases; unmatched junction bases: 5. The CDR3 loop is CASSAHRGDQETQYF. Here the CDR3 DNA reads TGTGCCAGCAGCGCCCATCGGGGGGACCAAGAGACCCAGTACTTC. The full variable domain, in which reference TRBV9 and TRBJ2-5 provide the parts outside the CDR3, is DSGVTQTPKHLITATGQRVTLRCSPRSGDLSVYWYQQSLDQGLQFLIQYYNGEERAKGNILERFSAQQFPDLHSELNLSSLELGDSALYFCASSAHRGDQETQYFGPGTRLLVL.

The chain carries TRBV19 and TRBJ1-5; tentatively, D is TRBD1 (6 bases). Trimming pared 5 bases from V and 3 bases from J, leaving 14 bases between. The germline V gene encodes CDR1 LNHDA and CDR2 SQIVND (reference sequence). There are 15 residues in the CDR3. CDR3 bases: TGTGCCAGTAGTCTCACCGGGACAATCAATCAGCCCCAGCATTTT. Translated: CASSLTGTINQPQHF.

The chain uses TRBV3-1 (or the pseudogene TRBV3-2) and TRBJ2-7; 8 positions match TRBD1. The germline V gene encodes CDR1 LGHDT and CDR2 YNNKEL (reference sequence). The CDR3 consists of 15 residues. V shed 1 base and J 0 bases; nucleotides not matched to a gene: 2. The CDR3 DNA sequence: TGTGCCAGCAGCCAAGGGACAGGGACCTCCTACGAGCAGTACTTC. The encoded protein is CASSQGTGTSYEQYF.

The chain uses TRBV9 and TRBJ1-1; D is uncertain. The CDR3 runs to 14 residues. The germline V gene has CDR1 SGDLS and CDR2 YYNGEE. The V and J ends lost 0 bases and 3 bases respectively, with 9 bases between them. For the CDR3, the DNA is TGTGCCAGCAGCGTAGCTGATCGGGACACTGAAGCTTTCTTT. It translates to CASSVADRDTEAFF.

V usage is TRBV9 and J usage is TRBJ2-5, with D maybe TRBD1 (5 bases). V shed 0 bases and J shed 1 base, with 13 bases lying between them. Looked up from germline, CDR1 is SGDLS and CDR2 is YYNGEE. This CDR3 is built from 16 residues. For the CDR3, the DNA is TGTGCCAGCAGCGTAGGTGGGTCGACAGCCCAAGAGACCCAGTACTTC. This codes for CASSVGGSTAQETQYF.

The CDR3 DNA follows: TGTGCCAGCAGCGTCCAAGCGGGAGGCGAGCAGTACTTC. Protein sequence: CASSVQAGGEQYF. This chain joins TRBV7-3 and TRBJ2-7; 9 bases agree with TRBD2. The germline gives CDR1 SGHTA, CDR2 FQGTGA. The junction had 5 bases not matched to a gene; V was cut back by 5 bases and J by 6 bases. This CDR3 contains 13 residues.

In the case of this clone: Other DNA variants within this sample encode the same CDR3. V and J are TRBV7-2 and TRBJ1-2; 9 nucleotides agree with TRBD1. The CDR3 loop spans 14 amino acids. Per the germline V gene, CDR1 is SGHTA and CDR2 is FQGNSA. J lost 3 bases, V lost 5 bases, and 4 bases had no gene match. The chain's CDR3 is CASSRTGGDYGYTF. Written as DNA, the CDR3 is TGTGCCAGCAGCCGTACAGGGGGCGACTATGGCTACACCTTC.

V gene TRBV7-2 combines with J gene TRBJ1-2, with 7 nucleotides matching TRBD1. Trimming took 5 bases from V and 2 from J; bases not matched to a gene: 14. CDR3 size: 17 residues. Germline CDR1 and CDR2: SGHTA and FQGNSA. CDR3 in amino acids: CASSHKLQGILNYGYTF. Written as DNA, the CDR3 is TGTGCCAGCAGCCATAAATTACAGGGGATTTTAAACTATGGCTACACCTTC. The complete variable domain, with remaining parts taken from reference TRBV7-2 and TRBJ1-2, reads GAGVSQSPSNKVTEKGKDVELRCDPISGHTALYWYRQSLGQGLEFLIYFQGNSAPDKSGLPSDRFSAERTGGSVSTLTIQRTQQEDSAVYLCASSHKLQGILNYGYTFGSGTRLTVV.

The count of this clone is one. This chain joins TRBV27 and TRBJ2-1, with 10 nucleotides matching TRBD1. After removal of 4 bases from V and 4 bases from J, the junction contained 1 base not matched to a gene. CDR3 length: 14 residues. Germline CDR1 is MNHEY and CDR2 is SMNVEV (reference sequence). In nucleotides, the CDR3 is TGTGCCAGCAGTTCGGGACAGGGGTACAATGAGCAGTTCTTC. This gives the protein CASSSGQGYNEQFF.

The chain couples TRBV27 to TRBJ1-4; the match to TRBD1 covers 9 bases. The CDR3 is 15 amino acids. The germline CDR1 and CDR2 sequences are MNHEY and SMNVEV (reference sequence). The J segment lost 7 bases and the V segment lost 1 base, leaving 4 bases of the junction unmatched. The chain's CDR3 is CASSLWGTGPEKLFF. The CDR3 DNA sequence: TGTGCCAGCAGTTTATGGGGGACAGGGCCTGAAAAACTGTTTTTT.

The chain is built from TRBV5-8 and TRBJ2-2, with D unclear. V shed 0 bases and J shed 6 bases, with 6 bases lying between them. The CDR3 consists of 13 residues. The germline gives CDR1 SGHTS, CDR2 YDEGEE. CDR3 sequence reads: CASSLVLAGELFF. The CDR3 bases are TGTGCCAGCAGCTTGGTTCTTGCCGGGGAGCTGTTTTTT. Based on the CDR3 plus reference TRBV5-8 and TRBJ2-2, the full variable domain is EAGVTQSPTHLIKTRGQQATLRCSPISGHTSVYWYQQALGLGLQFLLWYDEGEERNRGNFPPRFSGRQFPNYSSELNVNALELEDSALYLCASSLVLAGELFFGEGSRLTVL.

This chain joins TRBV3-1 (or the pseudogene TRBV3-2) and TRBJ1-1, with D perhaps TRBD1 (6 bases). This CDR3 is built from 17 residues. V was cut by 0 bases and J by 4 bases, with 18 bases left in between. CDR1 and CDR2 (germline): LGHDT, YNNKEL (reference sequence). As DNA, the CDR3 is TGTGCCAGCAGCCAAGATGTCGGCAGGGGTGTGTCCACTGAAGCTTTCTTT. This gives the protein CASSQDVGRGVSTEAFF.

The V and J genes are TRBV6-4 and TRBJ2-1, with 13 nucleotides matching TRBD2. The CDR3 is made up of 17 amino acids. Trimming cost V 4 bases and J 4 bases; bases outside gene matches: 7. Germline V lookup: CDR1 MRHNA, CDR2 SNTAGT. CDR3 nucleotide sequence: TGTGCCAGCAGTGTGGGAACGACTAGCGGGAGGTACAATGAGCAGTTCTTC. It translates to CASSVGTTSGRYNEQFF.

The chain uses TRBV11-2 and TRBJ1-6, with no clear D. The CDR3 consists of 12 residues. In germline, CDR1 is SGHAT, CDR2 FQNNGV. Trimming removed 1 base from V and 7 bases from J, with 2 bases in between. DNA for the CDR3: TGTGCCAGCAGCTTAGCAAATTCACCCCTCCACTTT. As protein: CASSLANSPLHF.

This rearrangement joins TRBV21-1 to TRBJ1-6; TRBD1, the D gene given by the table, was not confirmed from the DNA. TRBV21-1 is a pseudogene segment. The CDR3 consists of 14 residues. This chain's CDR3 is CASSANRGRSPLHF. As DNA, the CDR3 is TGTGCCAGCAGCGCCAACAGGGGGCGGTCACCCCTCCACTTT.

The chain couples TRBV7-2 to TRBJ2-1; tentative D call: TRBD1 (6 bases). Germline V CDR1 and CDR2: SGHTA, FQGNSA. The CDR3 sequence is 15 residues long. V was clipped by 5 bases and J by 0 bases, with 11 bases between them. The CDR3 loop reads CASSPDRSSYNEQFF. For the CDR3, the DNA is TGTGCCAGCAGCCCCGACAGGAGCTCCTACAATGAGCAGTTCTTC.

The chain employs TRBV5-6 and TRBJ1-2; 7 bases map to TRBD1. Per germline, CDR1 SGHDT and CDR2 YYEEEE. The CDR3 consists of 15 residues. V gave up 2 bases and J gave up 5 bases; unmatched junction bases: 9. The CDR3 is CASSLDLGQSYGYTF. Here the CDR3 DNA reads TGTGCCAGCAGCTTAGACCTGGGACAGAGTTATGGCTACACCTTC.

Notes on this clone: The junction does not match germline at one end; this may be a read error. The genes are TRBV7-9 and TRBJ2-1, with TRBD2 matching 10 bases. The V gene's germline CDR1 is SEHNR and CDR2 FQNEAQ (reference sequence). CDR3 length equals 15 residues. The CDR3 is CASLEGSSASGGSVF. CDR3 nucleotide sequence: TGTGCCAGCCTAGAGGGGAGTTCGGCTAGCGGGGGCTCGGTCTTC.

This clone was picked up one time. V and J are TRBV6-5 and TRBJ2-3; D gene uncertain. This CDR3 has 13 residues. V dropped 5 bases and J dropped 0 bases, with 6 bases sitting between them. The germline V gene encodes CDR1 MNHEY and CDR2 SVGAGI. Here the CDR3 DNA reads TGTGCCAGCAGTCTCTACAGCACAGATACGCAGTATTTT. This translates into CASSLYSTDTQYF.

This chain links TRBV5-5 with TRBJ1-1, with TRBD1 identical over 7 bases. Germline values: CDR1 SGHKS, CDR2 YYEKEE (reference sequence). This CDR3 spans 17 amino acids. After removal of 2 bases from V and 4 bases from J, the junction contained 14 bases not matched to a gene. DNA for the CDR3: TGTGCCAGCAGCTTTACAGGGGTTCTAGTTGGTGGCACTGAAGCTTTCTTT. This gives the protein CASSFTGVLVGGTEAFF.